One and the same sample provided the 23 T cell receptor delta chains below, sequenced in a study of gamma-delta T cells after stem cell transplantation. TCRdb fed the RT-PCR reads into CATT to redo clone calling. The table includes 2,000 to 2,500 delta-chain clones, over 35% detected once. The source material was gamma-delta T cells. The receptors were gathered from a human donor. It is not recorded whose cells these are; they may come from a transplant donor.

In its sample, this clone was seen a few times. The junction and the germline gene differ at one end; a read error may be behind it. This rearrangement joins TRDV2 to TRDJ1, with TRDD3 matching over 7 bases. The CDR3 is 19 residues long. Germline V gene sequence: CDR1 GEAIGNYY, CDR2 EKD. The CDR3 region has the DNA TGTGCCTGTGACACCGTAGGGGGATTGGTGGATCCGTACACCGATAACCTCATCTTT. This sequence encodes CACDTVGGLVDPYTDNLIF.

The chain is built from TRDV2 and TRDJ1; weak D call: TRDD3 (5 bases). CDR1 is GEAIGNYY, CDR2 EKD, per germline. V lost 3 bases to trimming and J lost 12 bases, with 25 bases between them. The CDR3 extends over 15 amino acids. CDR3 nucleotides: TGTGCCTGTGACCTACGACGGGATCGCCAACGGTGGATCATCTTT. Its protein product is CACDLRRDRQRWIIF.

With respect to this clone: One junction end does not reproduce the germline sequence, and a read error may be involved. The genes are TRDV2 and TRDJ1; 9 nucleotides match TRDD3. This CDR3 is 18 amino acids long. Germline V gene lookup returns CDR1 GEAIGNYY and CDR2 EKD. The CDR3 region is CACYTLGVGDRGSDKLIF. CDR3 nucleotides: TGTGCCTGTTACACCCTCGGGGTGGGGGATAGAGGCTCCGATAAACTCATCTTT.

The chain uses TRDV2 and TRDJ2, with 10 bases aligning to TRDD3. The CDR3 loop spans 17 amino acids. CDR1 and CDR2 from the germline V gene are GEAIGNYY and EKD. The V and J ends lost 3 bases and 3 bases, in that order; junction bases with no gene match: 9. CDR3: CACDPVLGDIMTAQLFF. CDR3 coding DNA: TGTGCCTGTGACCCTGTTCTGGGGGATATTATGACAGCACAACTCTTCTTT.

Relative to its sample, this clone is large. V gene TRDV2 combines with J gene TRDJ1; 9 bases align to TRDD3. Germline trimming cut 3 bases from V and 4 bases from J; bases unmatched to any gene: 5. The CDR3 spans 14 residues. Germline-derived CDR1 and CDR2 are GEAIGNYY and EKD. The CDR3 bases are TGTGCCTGTGACCGACTGGGGGAAAGCGATAAACTCATCTTT. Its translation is CACDRLGESDKLIF.

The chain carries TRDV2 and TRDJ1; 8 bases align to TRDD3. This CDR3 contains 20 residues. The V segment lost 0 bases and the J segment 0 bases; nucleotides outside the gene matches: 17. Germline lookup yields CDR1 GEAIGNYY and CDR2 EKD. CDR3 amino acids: CACDTVGLGERDPYTDKLIF. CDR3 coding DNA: TGTGCCTGTGACACCGTAGGTCTGGGGGAACGAGACCCGTACACCGATAAACTCATCTTT.

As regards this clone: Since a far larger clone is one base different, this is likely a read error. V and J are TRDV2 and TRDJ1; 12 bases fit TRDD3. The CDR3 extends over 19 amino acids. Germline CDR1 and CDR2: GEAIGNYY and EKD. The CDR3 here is CAYDPVLGDTFRYTDKLIF. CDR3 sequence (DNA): TGTGCCTATGACCCAGTACTGGGGGATACTTTCCGGTACACCGATAAACTCATCTTT.

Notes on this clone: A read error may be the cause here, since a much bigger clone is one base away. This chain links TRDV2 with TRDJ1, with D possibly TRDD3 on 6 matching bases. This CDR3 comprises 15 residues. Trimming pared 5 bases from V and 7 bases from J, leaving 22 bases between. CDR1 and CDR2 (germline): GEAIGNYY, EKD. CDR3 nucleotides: TGTGCCTGTGGCAAGCTAGGGGATCAGAGCGGTAAACTCATCTTT. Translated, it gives CACGKLGDQSGKLIF.

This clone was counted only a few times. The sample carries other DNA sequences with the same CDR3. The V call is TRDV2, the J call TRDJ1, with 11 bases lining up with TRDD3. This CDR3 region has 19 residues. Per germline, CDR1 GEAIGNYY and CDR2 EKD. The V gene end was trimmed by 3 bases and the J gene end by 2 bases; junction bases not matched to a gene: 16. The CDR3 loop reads CACDPLASALGDNTDKLIF. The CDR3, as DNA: TGTGCCTGTGACCCACTGGCCTCCGCACTGGGGGATAATACCGATAAACTCATCTTT.

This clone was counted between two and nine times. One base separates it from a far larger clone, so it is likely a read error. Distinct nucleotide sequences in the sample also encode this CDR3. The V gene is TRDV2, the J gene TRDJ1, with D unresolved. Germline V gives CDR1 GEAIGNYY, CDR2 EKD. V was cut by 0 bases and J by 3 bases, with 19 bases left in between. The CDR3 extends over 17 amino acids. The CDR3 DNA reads TGTGCCTGTGACACCGTAGGGGTCTTCTATGGAGCCGATAAACTCATCTTT. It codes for CACDTVGVFYGADKLIF.

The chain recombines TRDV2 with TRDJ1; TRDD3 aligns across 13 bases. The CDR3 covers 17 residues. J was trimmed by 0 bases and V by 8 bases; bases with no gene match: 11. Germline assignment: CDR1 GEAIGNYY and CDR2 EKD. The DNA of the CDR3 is TGTGCCTCCGAATCACTGGGGGATACGGCGTACACCGATAAACTCATCTTT. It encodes CASESLGDTAYTDKLIF.

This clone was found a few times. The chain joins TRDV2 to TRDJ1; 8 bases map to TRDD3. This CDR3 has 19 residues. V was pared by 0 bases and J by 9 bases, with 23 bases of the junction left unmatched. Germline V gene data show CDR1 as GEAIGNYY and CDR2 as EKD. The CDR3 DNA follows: TGTGCCTGTGACACCGTTCCTATCGCTGGGGGACCTGAAGGCTCTCAACTCATCTTT. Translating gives CACDTVPIAGGPEGSQLIF.

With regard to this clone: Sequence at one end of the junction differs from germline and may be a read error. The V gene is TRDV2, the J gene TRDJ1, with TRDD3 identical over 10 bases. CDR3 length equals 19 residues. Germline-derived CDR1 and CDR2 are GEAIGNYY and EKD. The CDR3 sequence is CACDTVGLDWGINTDNLIF. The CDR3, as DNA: TGTGCCTGTGACACAGTAGGTCTCGACTGGGGGATTAACACCGATAACCTCATCTTT.

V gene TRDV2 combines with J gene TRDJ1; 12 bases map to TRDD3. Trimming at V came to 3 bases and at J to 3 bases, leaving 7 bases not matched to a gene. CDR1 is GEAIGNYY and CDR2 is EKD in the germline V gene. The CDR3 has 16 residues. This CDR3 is CACDPVAGGYADKLIF. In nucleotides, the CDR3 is TGTGCCTGTGACCCCGTGGCTGGGGGATACGCCGATAAACTCATCTTT.

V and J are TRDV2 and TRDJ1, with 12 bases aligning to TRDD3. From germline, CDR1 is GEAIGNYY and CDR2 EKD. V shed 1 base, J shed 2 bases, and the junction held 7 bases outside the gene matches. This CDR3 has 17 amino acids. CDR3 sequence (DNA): TGTGCCTGTGACACGGTACTGGGGGATACAGGTACCGATAAACTCATCTTT. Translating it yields CACDTVLGDTGTDKLIF.

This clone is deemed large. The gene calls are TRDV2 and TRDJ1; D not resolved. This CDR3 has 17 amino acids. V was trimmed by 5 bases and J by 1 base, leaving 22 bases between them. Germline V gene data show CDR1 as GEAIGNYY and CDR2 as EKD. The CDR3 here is CACVPLQTTGTTDKLIF. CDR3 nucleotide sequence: TGTGCCTGTGTTCCGCTTCAGACAACCGGGACCACCGATAAACTCATCTTT.

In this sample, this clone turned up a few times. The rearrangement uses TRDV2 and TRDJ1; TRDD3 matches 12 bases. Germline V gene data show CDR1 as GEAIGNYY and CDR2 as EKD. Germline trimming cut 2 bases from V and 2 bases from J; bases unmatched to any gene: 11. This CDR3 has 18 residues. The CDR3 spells CACDMVLGDTSSTDKLIF. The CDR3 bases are TGTGCCTGTGACATGGTACTGGGGGATACTTCCTCTACCGATAAACTCATCTTT.

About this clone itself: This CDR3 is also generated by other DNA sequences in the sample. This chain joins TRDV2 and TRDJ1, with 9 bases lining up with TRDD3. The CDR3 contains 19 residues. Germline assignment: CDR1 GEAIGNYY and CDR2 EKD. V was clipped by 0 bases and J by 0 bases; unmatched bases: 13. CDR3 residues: CACDTVGGLGESYTDKLIF. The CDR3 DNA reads TGTGCCTGTGACACCGTTGGGGGACTGGGGGAGTCGTACACCGATAAACTCATCTTT.

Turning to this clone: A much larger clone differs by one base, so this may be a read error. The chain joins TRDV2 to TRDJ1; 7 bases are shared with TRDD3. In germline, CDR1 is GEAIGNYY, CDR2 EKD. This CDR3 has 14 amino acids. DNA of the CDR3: TGTGCCTGTGACGTACTGGGGACCACCGATAAACTCACCTTT. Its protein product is CACDVLGTTDKLTF.

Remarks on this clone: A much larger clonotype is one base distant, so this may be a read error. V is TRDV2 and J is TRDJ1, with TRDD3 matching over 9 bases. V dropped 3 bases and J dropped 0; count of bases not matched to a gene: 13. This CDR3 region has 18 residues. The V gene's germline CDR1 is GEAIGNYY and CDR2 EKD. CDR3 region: CACDPLVLGDLYTDKLIF. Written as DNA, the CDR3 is TGTGCCTGTGACCCCTTGGTACTGGGGGACTTGTACACCGATAAACTCATCTTT.

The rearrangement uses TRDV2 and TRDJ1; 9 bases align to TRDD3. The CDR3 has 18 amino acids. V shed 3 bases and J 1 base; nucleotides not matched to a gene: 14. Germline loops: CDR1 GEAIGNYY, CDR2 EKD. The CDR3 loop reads CACDLLRGTGGGTDKLIF. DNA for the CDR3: TGTGCCTGTGACTTACTTAGGGGGACTGGGGGAGGCACCGATAAACTCATCTTT.

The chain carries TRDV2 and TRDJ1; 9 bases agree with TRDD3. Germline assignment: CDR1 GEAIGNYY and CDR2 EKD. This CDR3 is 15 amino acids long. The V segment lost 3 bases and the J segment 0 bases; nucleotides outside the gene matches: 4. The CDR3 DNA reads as TGTGCCTGTGACCGACTGGGGGACCACACCGATAAACTCATCTTT. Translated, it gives CACDRLGDHTDKLIF.

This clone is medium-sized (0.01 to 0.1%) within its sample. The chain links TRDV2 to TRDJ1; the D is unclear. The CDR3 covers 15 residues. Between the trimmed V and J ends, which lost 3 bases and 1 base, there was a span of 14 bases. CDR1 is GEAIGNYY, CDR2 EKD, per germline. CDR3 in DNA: TGTGCCTGTGACGGGTTAGTGGAAGGCACCGATAAACTCATCTTT. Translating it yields CACDGLVEGTDKLIF.